The T cell receptor (beta chain) described here comes from a study of cytomegalovirus exposure and HLA in healthy donors. The CDR3 extends over 11 amino acids. The V gene lost 6 bases and the J gene lost 5 bases, with 8 bases spanning the gap. Germline CDR1 reads SQVTM; CDR2 reads ANQGSEA. This PCR relied on a set of 60 Vbeta primers and 13 Jbeta primers. Assay used: immunoSEQ multiplex PCR; TCRdb lists only in-frame clones, some missing. Found here are tens of thousands of clones, approximately 80% of them singletons; the top ten hold 3.9%. The V call is TRBV29-1, the J call TRBJ2-1; no firm D call. Sequencing used PBMCs. The receptor's source is a woman aged 40 to 50 in good health and CMV-seronegative. DNA for the CDR3: TGCAGCGTCCTATCAAACAATGAGCAGTTCTTC. It codes for CSVLSNNEQFF.